A single sample is the source of the 9 T cell receptor beta chains below, sequenced in a study of cytomegalovirus exposure and HLA in healthy donors. The primer mix had 60 Vbeta and 13 Jbeta primers. The protocol was immunoSEQ multiplex PCR, while the TCRdb copy is restricted to in-frame clones and leaves out a portion. The table includes some 200,000 clones, almost 80% detected once. Sequencing input: PBMCs. The receptor source for this set is a young man in good health and CMV-seronegative.

The sample holds one count of this clone. J is TRBJ2-2 and V is TRBV6-7, with D perhaps TRBD1 (6 bases). TRBV6-7 is annotated as an ORF whose role is uncertain. CDR3 length equals 15 residues. V was shortened by 0 bases and J by 4 bases, with 9 bases between the two germline ends. CDR3 amino acids: CASSYSGRGTGELFF. The CDR3 coding sequence is TGTGCCAGCAGTTACTCCGGCAGGGGCACCGGGGAGCTGTTTTTT.

This clone has a single count. V usage is TRBV5-1 and J usage is TRBJ1-2; 11 nucleotides align to TRBD1. The V and J ends lost 6 bases and 6 bases, in that order; junction bases with no gene match: 10. From germline, CDR1 is SGHRS and CDR2 YFSETQ. The CDR3 covers 15 residues. CDR3 DNA sequence: TGCGCCAGCACGAAGAGGACAGGGGGCAACGATGGCTACACCTTC. Translating gives CASTKRTGGNDGYTF.

The chain has TRBV27 and TRBJ2-1; TRBD2 matches at 7 bases. CDR1 is MNHEY, CDR2 SMNVEV, per germline (reference sequence). Trimming removed 3 bases from V and 7 bases from J; junction bases left unmatched: 6. This CDR3 is built from 14 residues. The CDR3, as DNA: TGTGCCAGCAGTTTTGCGGCGGGGGTTAATGAGCAGTTCTTC. This translates into CASSFAAGVNEQFF.

This clone was observed a few times. The chain combines TRBV7-9 with TRBJ2-1, with a tentative D call TRBD2 (6 bases). The CDR3 contains 15 residues. Trimming removed 7 bases at V and 5 bases at J, with 18 bases between. Looked up from germline, CDR1 is SEHNR and CDR2 is FQNEAQ (reference sequence). CDR3 protein: CASTPGVADDNEQFF. In nucleotides, the CDR3 is TGTGCCAGCACCCCGGGGGTAGCGGATGACAATGAGCAGTTCTTC.

The chain couples TRBV7-2 to TRBJ1-6; a possible D gene is TRBD1 (5 bases). The CDR3 is 15 amino acids. V gave up 5 bases and J gave up 10 bases, with 18 bases separating them. Germline CDR1 and CDR2: SGHTA and FQGNSA. The CDR3 nucleotides are TGTGCCAGCAGCGCCACGTCAGGGATAGGATCACCCCTCCACTTT. This codes for CASSATSGIGSPLHF.

V and J are TRBV28 and TRBJ1-1; D possibly corresponds to TRBD1 (5 bases). The germline V gene has CDR1 MDHEN and CDR2 SYDVKM. Trimming stripped 5 bases from V and 0 bases from J, with 13 bases between. This CDR3 contains 15 residues. The CDR3 DNA follows: TGTGCCAGCAGTCCAGGTGGGGCGATGAACACTGAAGCTTTCTTT. Protein sequence: CASSPGGAMNTEAFF.

The genes are TRBV6-5 and TRBJ2-1; D might be TRBD2 (6 bases). This CDR3 is 14 amino acids long. Germline CDR1 is MNHEY and CDR2 is SVGAGI. Between the trimmed V and J ends, which lost 5 bases and 3 bases, there was a span of 11 bases. The CDR3 loop reads CASSGVGGYNEQFF. Written as DNA, the CDR3 is TGTGCCAGCAGTGGGGTCGGGGGCTACAATGAGCAGTTCTTC.

This clone was seen just once. The genes are TRBV5-4 and TRBJ2-5; 7 bases fit TRBD2. CDR1 and CDR2 from the germline V gene are SGHNT and YYREEE (reference sequence). V trimming: 5 bases; J trimming: 11 bases; junction bases outside the gene matches: 12. The CDR3 extends over 13 amino acids. Here the CDR3 reads CASRPDGGWEQYF. The DNA of the CDR3 is TGTGCCAGCAGGCCGGACGGGGGGTGGGAGCAGTACTTC.

The chain combines TRBV6-6 with TRBJ2-7; D remains ambiguous. The CDR3 is made up of 14 amino acids. The V and J ends lost 2 bases and 6 bases respectively, with 14 bases between them. Germline V gene lookup returns CDR1 MNHNY and CDR2 SVGAGI (reference sequence). In DNA, the CDR3 is TGTGCCAGCAGTTACCTCCTGGCCCCTAGCGAGCAGTACTTC. This gives the protein CASSYLLAPSEQYF.